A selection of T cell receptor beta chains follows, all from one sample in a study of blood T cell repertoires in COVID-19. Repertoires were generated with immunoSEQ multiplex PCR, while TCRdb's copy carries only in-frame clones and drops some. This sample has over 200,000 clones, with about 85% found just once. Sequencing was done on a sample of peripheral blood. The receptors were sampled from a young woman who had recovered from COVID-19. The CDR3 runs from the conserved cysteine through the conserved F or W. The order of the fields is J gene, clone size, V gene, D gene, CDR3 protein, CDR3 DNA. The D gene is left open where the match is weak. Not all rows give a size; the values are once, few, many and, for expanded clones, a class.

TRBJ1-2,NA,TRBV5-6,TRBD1,CASSPNPVTGGVNGYTF,TGTGCCAGCAGCCCTAACCCGGTTACAGGGGGCGTCAATGGCTACACCTTC
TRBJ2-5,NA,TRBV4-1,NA,CASSQTRGETQYF,TGCGCCAGCAGCCAAACCCGGGGAGAGACCCAGTACTTC
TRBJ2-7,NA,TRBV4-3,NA,CASSHLDSAHEQYF,TGCGCCAGCAGCCATCTCGACAGCGCCCACGAGCAGTACTTC
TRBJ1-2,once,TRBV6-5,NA,CASSKGGNGYTF,TGTGCCAGCAGTAAGGGGGGGAATGGCTACACCTTC
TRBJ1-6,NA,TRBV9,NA,CASSGTDNSPLHF,TGTGCCAGCAGCGGGACAGACAATTCACCCCTCCACTTT
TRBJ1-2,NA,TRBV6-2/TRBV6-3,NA,CASSSQVRGSGYGYTF,TGTGCCAGCAGCTCTCAGGTGCGGGGCTCGGGGTATGGCTACACCTTC
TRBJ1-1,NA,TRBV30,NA,CAWTAGRRNTEAFF,TGTGCCTGGACCGCTGGCAGAAGGAACACTGAAGCTTTCTTT
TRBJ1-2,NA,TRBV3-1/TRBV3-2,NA,CASSLAGREFDYGYTF,TGTGCCAGCAGCCTTGCAGGAAGGGAGTTCGACTATGGCTACACCTTC
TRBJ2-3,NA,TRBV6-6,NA,CASSWWEVDTQYF,TGTGCCAGCAGTTGGTGGGAGGTAGATACGCAGTATTTT
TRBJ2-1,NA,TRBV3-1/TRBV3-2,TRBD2,CASSRRGDHNEQFF,TGTGCCAGCAGCCGACGGGGGGACCACAATGAGCAGTTCTTC
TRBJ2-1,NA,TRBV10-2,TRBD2,CASSESGGGPYEQFF,TGCGCCAGCAGTGAGTCGGGGGGAGGGCCCTATGAGCAGTTCTTC
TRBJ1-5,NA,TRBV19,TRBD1,CASSMTGGFNQPQHF,TGTGCCAGTAGTATGACAGGGGGATTCAATCAGCCCCAGCATTTT
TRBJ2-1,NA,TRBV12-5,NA,CASGLRGNEQFF,TGTGCTAGTGGTTTGAGGGGAAATGAGCAGTTCTTC